These T cell receptor beta chains were read from a single sample in a study of T cell responses to AZD1222 COVID-19 vaccine. TCRdb keeps only in-frame clones here, not all; method: immunoSEQ multiplex PCR. Of 100,000 to 120,000 clones listed, roughly nine tenths are singletons. The sequencing used peripheral blood, collected on day 0 of AZD1222 vaccination. The receptor source for this set is an adult in good health. CDR3s include the opening cysteine and the closing phenylalanine or tryptophan. A D gene is named only where the DNA matches it firmly. Expanded clones get a size class; other rows say once, few or many, or leave the size out.

J gene	D gene	clone size	V gene	CDR3 DNA	CDR3 protein
TRBJ2-7	-	-	TRBV5-1	TGCGCCAGAAAAGGATCTCTCTCCTACGAGCAGTACTTC	CARKGSLSYEQYF
TRBJ1-3	-	-	TRBV14	TGTGCCAGCAGCCACCGTGGACGGCTCTCTGGAAACACCATATATTTT	CASSHRGRLSGNTIYF
TRBJ2-5	TRBD2	-	TRBV5-1	TGCGCCAGCAGCACCGGACTAGCGGGATACCAAGAGACCCAGTACTTC	CASSTGLAGYQETQYF
TRBJ1-5	-	-	TRBV30	TGTGCCTGGAGTGGCAGGGTAAATAGCAATCAGCCCCAGCATTTT	CAWSGRVNSNQPQHF
TRBJ1-1	-	-	TRBV7-8	TGTGCCAGCAGTTTTCGAGTAGGGGTGAACAAAATGAACACTGAAGCTTTCTTT	CASSFRVGVNKMNTEAFF
TRBJ2-7	-	-	TRBV10-3	TGTGCCATCAGTGACGGGCAGGGGACCTACGAGCAGTACTTC	CAISDGQGTYEQYF
TRBJ2-2	TRBD1	-	TRBV3-1/TRBV3-2	TGTGCCAGCAGCCCGACAGGGGACACCGGGGAGCTGTTTTTT	CASSPTGDTGELFF
TRBJ1-5	-	once	TRBV6-7	TGTGCCAGCAGTTTAACTTGGTTCGATCAGCCCCAGCATTTT	CASSLTWFDQPQHF
TRBJ2-7	-	-	TRBV14	TGTGCCAGCAGCCTAACCGTACAGCGCACCTTCTACTACGAGCAGTACTTC	CASSLTVQRTFYYEQYF
TRBJ1-1	-	-	TRBV15	TGTGCCACCAGCAGAGATCGTATCCGTACTGAAGCTTTCTTT	CATSRDRIRTEAFF
TRBJ2-3	-	-	TRBV4-2	TGTGCCAGCAGCCAAGGATCAGGTACTCTAGGGGATACGCAGTATTTT	CASSQGSGTLGDTQYF
TRBJ1-1	-	-	TRBV4-2	TGTGCCAGCAGCCCCCGGGGAGATATGAACACTGAAGCTTTCTTT	CASSPRGDMNTEAFF
TRBJ1-3	-	-	TRBV4-3	TGCGCCAGCAGCCAAGGCGAGGGGGCTGGAAACACCATATATTTT	CASSQGEGAGNTIYF
TRBJ2-7	-	-	TRBV5-6	TGTGCCAGCAGCTTAGTGGATGGCTCCTACGAGCAGTACTTC	CASSLVDGSYEQYF
TRBJ2-1	TRBD2	-	TRBV7-2	TGTGCCAGCAGCTTAGACTTTAGCGGGAGGATATTGTTCTTC	CASSLDFSGRILFF
TRBJ1-4	TRBD1	-	TRBV5-6	TGTGCCAGCAGCCTCGGGACAGCTAATGAAAAACTGTTTTTT	CASSLGTANEKLFF
TRBJ2-7	-	-	TRBV18	TGTGCCAGCGCTCCGATGGTCTACGAGCAGTACTTC	CASAPMVYEQYF
TRBJ1-2	-	-	TRBV12-3/TRBV12-4	TGTGCCAGCAGAGGCTCACGGCCTGGCTACACCTTC	CASRGSRPGYTF
TRBJ1-6	TRBD1	-	TRBV7-2	TGTGCCAGCAGCCCACGCTGGGACAGGGTTAATTCACCCCTCCACTTT	CASSPRWDRVNSPLHF